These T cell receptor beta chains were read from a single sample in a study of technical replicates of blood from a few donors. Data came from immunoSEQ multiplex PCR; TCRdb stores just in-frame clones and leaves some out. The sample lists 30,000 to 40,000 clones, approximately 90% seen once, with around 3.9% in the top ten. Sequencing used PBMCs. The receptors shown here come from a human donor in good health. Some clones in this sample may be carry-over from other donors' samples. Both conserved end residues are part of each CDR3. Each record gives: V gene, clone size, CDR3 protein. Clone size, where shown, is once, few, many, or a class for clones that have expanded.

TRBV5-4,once,CASSQAVSSYNEQFF
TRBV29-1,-,CSVNQGSGDYGYTF
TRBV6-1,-,CASSATQGINEKLFF
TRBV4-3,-,CASSQEWAVNTEAFF
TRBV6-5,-,CASSTTGDGYTF
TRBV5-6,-,CASSTLTSGRVDEQFF
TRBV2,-,CASTSGGAQYF
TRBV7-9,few,CASSADRSTRASPLHF
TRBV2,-,CASSEQGAWYEQYF
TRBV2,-,CASSERGVNEQYF
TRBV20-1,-,CSVRGGNEYTF
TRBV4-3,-,CASSPSGVRSYEQYF
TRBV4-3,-,CASSQDLNRNTEAFF
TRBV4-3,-,CASSLRDSFTGELFF
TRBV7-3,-,CASRTENTGELFF
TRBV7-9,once,CASSSFNQPQHF
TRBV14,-,CASSQKPPGTGVGEETQYF